These T cell receptor beta chains were read from a single sample in a study of blood T cell repertoires in COVID-19. TCRdb's copy holds only in-frame clones and misses some; the assay was immunoSEQ multiplex PCR. The sample carries 150,000 to 200,000 clones, roughly 90% recorded once. Sequenced sample: peripheral blood. Receptor source: a man aged 40-55 years with acute or convalescent COVID-19. The CDR3 runs from the conserved cysteine through the conserved F or W. A D gene is named only where the DNA matches it firmly. Not every row has a clone size; where given, it reads once, few, many or a size class.

j_gene: TRBJ2-1; d_gene: NA; abundance: few; v_gene: TRBV30; CDR3aa: CAWTLGGATYNEQFF; CDR3nt: TGTGCCTGGACCTTAGGCGGGGCCACCTACAATGAGCAGTTCTTC
j_gene: TRBJ1-1; d_gene: NA; abundance: few; v_gene: TRBV3-1/TRBV3-2; CDR3aa: CASSPQGTEAFF; CDR3nt: TGTGCCAGCAGCCCCCAGGGCACTGAAGCTTTCTTT
j_gene: TRBJ2-2; d_gene: NA; abundance: NA; v_gene: TRBV7-2; CDR3aa: CASMGRGRTGELFF; CDR3nt: TGTGCCAGCATGGGTAGGGGGAGAACCGGGGAGCTGTTTTTT
j_gene: TRBJ2-1; d_gene: TRBD1; abundance: NA; v_gene: TRBV7-3; CDR3aa: CASSQHPRTGLNEQFF; CDR3nt: TGTGCCAGCAGCCAACACCCCAGGACAGGGCTCAATGAGCAGTTCTTC
j_gene: TRBJ2-5; d_gene: TRBD1; abundance: NA; v_gene: TRBV27; CDR3aa: CASRRTGGETQYF; CDR3nt: TGTGCCAGCAGGCGAACAGGGGGGGAGACCCAGTACTTC
j_gene: TRBJ1-1; d_gene: NA; abundance: once; v_gene: TRBV7-2; CDR3aa: CASSLVREGGEAFF; CDR3nt: TGTGCCAGCAGCTTAGTCAGGGAAGGCGGTGAAGCTTTCTTT
j_gene: TRBJ2-7; d_gene: TRBD1; abundance: NA; v_gene: TRBV5-1; CDR3aa: CASSPSGTVNEQYF; CDR3nt: TGCGCCAGCAGCCCCTCAGGGACAGTCAACGAGCAGTACTTC
j_gene: TRBJ2-3; d_gene: NA; abundance: NA; v_gene: TRBV27; CDR3aa: CASSPTRVSTDTQYF; CDR3nt: TGTGCCAGCAGCCCTACCCGGGTTAGCACAGATACGCAGTATTTT
j_gene: TRBJ1-1; d_gene: NA; abundance: once; v_gene: TRBV7-9; CDR3aa: CASTFKLTRSPTGVRFENTEAFF; CDR3nt: TGTGCCAGCACCTTCAAACTCACCCGATCCCCGACCGGGGTACGATTTGAGAACACTGAAGCTTTCTTT
j_gene: TRBJ2-5; d_gene: NA; abundance: NA; v_gene: TRBV6-5; CDR3aa: CASRVDSAQETQYF; CDR3nt: TGTGCCAGCAGGGTAGACAGTGCTCAAGAGACCCAGTACTTC
j_gene: TRBJ2-3; d_gene: NA; abundance: NA; v_gene: TRBV27; CDR3aa: CASSLRVSTDTQYF; CDR3nt: TGTGCCAGCAGTCTCAGGGTTTCCACAGATACGCAGTATTTT
j_gene: TRBJ1-1; d_gene: TRBD1; abundance: NA; v_gene: TRBV27; CDR3aa: CASSLLDRLSEAFF; CDR3nt: TGTGCCAGCAGTTTATTGGACAGGCTCTCTGAAGCTTTCTTT
j_gene: TRBJ2-2; d_gene: NA; abundance: NA; v_gene: TRBV7-6; CDR3aa: CASSLNSVAGELFF; CDR3nt: TGTGCCAGCAGCTTAAATTCGGTGGCCGGGGAGCTGTTTTTT
j_gene: TRBJ1-1; d_gene: TRBD1; abundance: few; v_gene: TRBV12-3/TRBV12-4; CDR3aa: CASSLKQGVEAFF; CDR3nt: TGTGCCAGCAGTTTGAAACAGGGGGTTGAAGCTTTCTTT
j_gene: TRBJ2-7; d_gene: NA; abundance: NA; v_gene: TRBV7-2; CDR3aa: CASSLGFARRYYEQYF; CDR3nt: TGTGCCAGCAGCTTAGGTTTCGCCAGGCGTTACTACGAGCAGTACTTC
j_gene: TRBJ1-2; d_gene: NA; abundance: NA; v_gene: TRBV11-2; CDR3aa: CASSFGPSDYGYTF; CDR3nt: TGTGCCAGCAGCTTTGGGCCTTCTGACTATGGCTACACCTTC
j_gene: TRBJ2-3; d_gene: TRBD2; abundance: NA; v_gene: TRBV28; CDR3aa: CASSLSRWGRGGPDTQYF; CDR3nt: TGTGCCAGCAGTTTATCCCGTTGGGGGCGGGGGGGCCCAGATACGCAGTATTTT
j_gene: TRBJ2-7; d_gene: TRBD2; abundance: NA; v_gene: TRBV15; CDR3aa: CATSRDRGGYEQYF; CDR3nt: TGTGCCACCAGCAGAGATCGGGGGGGATACGAGCAGTACTTC
j_gene: TRBJ1-2; d_gene: NA; abundance: NA; v_gene: TRBV7-9; CDR3aa: CASSSGTPVYGYTF; CDR3nt: TGTGCCAGCAGCTCCGGGACTCCGGTCTATGGCTACACCTTC
j_gene: TRBJ2-7; d_gene: NA; abundance: NA; v_gene: TRBV4-1; CDR3aa: CASSQEIPGLGEQYF; CDR3nt: TGCGCCAGCAGCCAAGAGATTCCTGGACTCGGCGAGCAGTACTTC
j_gene: TRBJ2-1; d_gene: TRBD1; abundance: NA; v_gene: TRBV12-3/TRBV12-4; CDR3aa: CASSWTGREQFF; CDR3nt: TGTGCCAGCAGTTGGACAGGGCGGGAGCAGTTCTTC
j_gene: TRBJ1-2; d_gene: TRBD1; abundance: NA; v_gene: TRBV6-4; CDR3aa: CASSDSAGTDENYGYTF; CDR3nt: TGTGCCAGCAGTGACTCGGCCGGGACAGACGAAAACTATGGCTACACCTTC
j_gene: TRBJ2-5; d_gene: TRBD2; abundance: once; v_gene: TRBV13; CDR3aa: CASSFLFLSSGAQETQYF; CDR3nt: TGTGCCAGCAGCTTCCTCTTTCTCTCTAGCGGGGCCCAAGAGACCCAGTACTTC
j_gene: TRBJ1-1; d_gene: NA; abundance: NA; v_gene: TRBV12-3/TRBV12-4; CDR3aa: CASSLGGGRAFF; CDR3nt: TGTGCCAGCAGTTTGGGGGGAGGACGGGCTTTCTTT
j_gene: TRBJ2-5; d_gene: TRBD2; abundance: NA; v_gene: TRBV18; CDR3aa: CASSGAGGRETQYF; CDR3nt: TGTGCCAGCTCAGGAGCGGGGGGAAGAGAGACCCAGTACTTC
j_gene: TRBJ1-6; d_gene: NA; abundance: NA; v_gene: TRBV30; CDR3aa: CAVGAGSSYNSPLHF; CDR3nt: TGTGCAGTGGGTGCGGGCAGCTCCTATAATTCACCCCTCCACTTT
j_gene: TRBJ1-5; d_gene: TRBD1; abundance: NA; v_gene: TRBV29-1; CDR3aa: CSVGGQGSNQPQHF; CDR3nt: TGCAGCGTTGGGGGACAGGGGAGCAATCAGCCCCAGCATTTT
j_gene: TRBJ2-2; d_gene: TRBD1; abundance: NA; v_gene: TRBV7-3; CDR3aa: CASSRDSGTGELFF; CDR3nt: TGTGCCAGCAGCCGGGACAGCGGCACCGGGGAGCTGTTTTTT
j_gene: TRBJ1-1; d_gene: TRBD1; abundance: NA; v_gene: TRBV5-1; CDR3aa: CASSSQGATEAFF; CDR3nt: TGCGCCAGCAGCTCACAGGGGGCCACTGAAGCTTTCTTT
j_gene: TRBJ2-1; d_gene: TRBD2; abundance: NA; v_gene: TRBV6-5; CDR3aa: CASSYLTSGGTEQFF; CDR3nt: TGTGCCAGCAGTTACCTTACTAGCGGGGGGACTGAGCAGTTCTTC
j_gene: TRBJ1-2; d_gene: TRBD1; abundance: NA; v_gene: TRBV5-4; CDR3aa: CASSYGTGGSYGYTF; CDR3nt: TGTGCCAGCAGCTACGGGACAGGGGGTAGCTATGGCTACACCTTC
j_gene: TRBJ1-1; d_gene: TRBD1; abundance: NA; v_gene: TRBV9; CDR3aa: CASSDRQGLLNTEAFF; CDR3nt: TGTGCCAGCAGCGACCGACAGGGCCTTCTGAACACTGAAGCTTTCTTT
j_gene: TRBJ1-1; d_gene: NA; abundance: NA; v_gene: TRBV6-5; CDR3aa: CASRTDAEAFF; CDR3nt: TGTGCCAGCAGGACTGATGCCGAAGCTTTCTTT
j_gene: TRBJ2-2; d_gene: TRBD2; abundance: NA; v_gene: TRBV6-4; CDR3aa: CASSDPSGGLGTGELFF; CDR3nt: TGTGCCAGCAGTGACCCTAGCGGGGGGCTAGGCACCGGGGAGCTGTTTTTT
j_gene: TRBJ1-2; d_gene: TRBD1; abundance: NA; v_gene: TRBV15; CDR3aa: CATSSPDRGLYGYTF; CDR3nt: TGTGCCACCAGCAGCCCGGACAGGGGGCTCTATGGCTACACCTTC
j_gene: TRBJ2-3; d_gene: NA; abundance: NA; v_gene: TRBV7-2; CDR3aa: CASSLSGLRGTQYF; CDR3nt: TGTGCCAGCAGCTTATCAGGTCTCCGGGGTACGCAGTATTTT
j_gene: TRBJ1-5; d_gene: TRBD1; abundance: NA; v_gene: TRBV19; CDR3aa: CATRDRAHQPQHF; CDR3nt: TGTGCCACCCGGGACAGGGCACATCAGCCCCAGCATTTT
j_gene: TRBJ2-7; d_gene: TRBD2; abundance: NA; v_gene: TRBV3-1/TRBV3-2; CDR3aa: CASSQVSGLEQYF; CDR3nt: TGTGCCAGCAGCCAAGTTAGCGGGCTCGAGCAGTACTTC
j_gene: TRBJ2-7; d_gene: TRBD2; abundance: NA; v_gene: TRBV6-5; CDR3aa: CASTGGYEQYF; CDR3nt: TGTGCCAGCACGGGGGGCTACGAGCAGTACTTC
j_gene: TRBJ2-3; d_gene: NA; abundance: NA; v_gene: TRBV21-1; CDR3aa: CASSKFPGSSTDTQYF; CDR3nt: TGTGCCAGCAGCAAATTCCCAGGTTCTAGCACAGATACGCAGTATTTT
j_gene: TRBJ2-7; d_gene: NA; abundance: once; v_gene: TRBV5-6; CDR3aa: CASSLEGGTNEQYF; CDR3nt: TGTGCCAGCAGCTTGGAGGGGGGGACGAACGAGCAGTACTTC
j_gene: TRBJ1-4; d_gene: NA; abundance: NA; v_gene: TRBV21-1; CDR3aa: CANTTRGREKLFF; CDR3nt: TGTGCCAACACCACCAGGGGTCGTGAAAAACTGTTTTTT
j_gene: TRBJ2-5; d_gene: TRBD1; abundance: NA; v_gene: TRBV24-1; CDR3aa: CATSDVNDREETQYF; CDR3nt: TGTGCCACCAGTGACGTTAACGACAGGGAGGAGACCCAGTACTTC
j_gene: TRBJ2-6; d_gene: TRBD1; abundance: once; v_gene: TRBV28; CDR3aa: CASSFRDSFSGANVLTF; CDR3nt: TGTGCCAGCAGTTTTCGGGACAGCTTCTCTGGGGCCAACGTCCTGACTTTC
j_gene: TRBJ1-1; d_gene: TRBD1; abundance: NA; v_gene: TRBV3-1/TRBV3-2; CDR3aa: CASSHWGQQNTEAFF; CDR3nt: TGTGCCAGCAGCCATTGGGGACAGCAGAACACTGAAGCTTTCTTT
j_gene: TRBJ2-7; d_gene: TRBD2; abundance: NA; v_gene: TRBV5-4; CDR3aa: CASSTSTSGGPYEQYF; CDR3nt: TGTGCCAGCAGCACCTCGACTAGCGGGGGCCCCTACGAGCAGTACTTC
j_gene: TRBJ1-2; d_gene: NA; abundance: NA; v_gene: TRBV29-1; CDR3aa: CSVDSQGSYGYTF; CDR3nt: TGCAGCGTTGACTCCCAGGGGAGCTATGGCTACACCTTC
j_gene: TRBJ2-2; d_gene: TRBD1; abundance: NA; v_gene: TRBV15; CDR3aa: CATSRAGTARTGELFF; CDR3nt: TGTGCCACCAGCAGGGCCGGGACAGCTCGGACCGGGGAGCTGTTTTTT
j_gene: TRBJ2-7; d_gene: TRBD2; abundance: NA; v_gene: TRBV4-2; CDR3aa: CASSQSVGAGTSYEQYF; CDR3nt: TGTGCCAGCAGCCAGTCGGTAGGAGCGGGGACTTCCTACGAGCAGTACTTC
j_gene: TRBJ2-5; d_gene: NA; abundance: few; v_gene: TRBV5-1; CDR3aa: CASSLLGGAGETQYF; CDR3nt: TGCGCCAGCAGCTTGTTAGGGGGGGCCGGGGAGACCCAGTACTTC
j_gene: TRBJ1-6; d_gene: NA; abundance: NA; v_gene: TRBV7-9; CDR3aa: CASSAMRGLDSPLHF; CDR3nt: TGTGCCAGCAGCGCGATGCGGGGGCTTGATTCACCCCTCCACTTT
j_gene: TRBJ2-1; d_gene: TRBD2; abundance: NA; v_gene: TRBV24-1; CDR3aa: CATSGTSGIANEQFF; CDR3nt: TGTGCCACCAGTGGCACTAGCGGGATTGCCAATGAGCAGTTCTTC
j_gene: TRBJ2-5; d_gene: TRBD2; abundance: NA; v_gene: TRBV5-1; CDR3aa: CASNLVAGGRETQYF; CDR3nt: TGCGCCAGCAACCTAGTAGCGGGGGGGCGAGAGACCCAGTACTTC
j_gene: TRBJ1-6; d_gene: NA; abundance: NA; v_gene: TRBV3-1/TRBV3-2; CDR3aa: CASSLMEEGISPLHF; CDR3nt: TGTGCCAGCAGCTTAATGGAGGAGGGGATTTCACCCCTCCACTTT
j_gene: TRBJ1-3; d_gene: NA; abundance: NA; v_gene: TRBV4-3; CDR3aa: CASSQKTGTGNTIYF; CDR3nt: TGCGCCAGCAGCCAAAAAACAGGGACTGGAAACACCATATATTTT
j_gene: TRBJ2-1; d_gene: TRBD1; abundance: NA; v_gene: TRBV18; CDR3aa: CASSWTGAYNEQFF; CDR3nt: TGTGCCAGCTCTTGGACAGGGGCCTACAATGAGCAGTTCTTC
j_gene: TRBJ2-3; d_gene: NA; abundance: NA; v_gene: TRBV5-8; CDR3aa: CASSPRGYGTDTQYF; CDR3nt: TGTGCCAGCAGCCCCAGGGGCTATGGCACAGATACGCAGTATTTT